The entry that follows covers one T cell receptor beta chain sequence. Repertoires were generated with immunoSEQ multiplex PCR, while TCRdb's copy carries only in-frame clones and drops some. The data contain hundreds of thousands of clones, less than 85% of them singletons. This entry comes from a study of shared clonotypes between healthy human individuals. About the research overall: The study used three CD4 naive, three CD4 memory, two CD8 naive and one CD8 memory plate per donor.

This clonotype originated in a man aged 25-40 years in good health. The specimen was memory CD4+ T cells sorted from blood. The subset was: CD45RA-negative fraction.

This CDR3 is CASSLAAGGNTGELFF. In nucleotides, the CDR3 is TGCGCCAGCAGCTTGGCCGCAGGGGGAAACACCGGGGAGCTGTTTTTT. The J gene is TRBJ2-2, the V gene TRBV5-1, with 7 positions matching TRBD1. Losses at the gene ends were 0 bases for V and 2 bases for J; bases not matched to a gene: 4. The CDR3 consists of 16 residues. Germline V gene data show CDR1 as SGHRS and CDR2 as YFSETQ.